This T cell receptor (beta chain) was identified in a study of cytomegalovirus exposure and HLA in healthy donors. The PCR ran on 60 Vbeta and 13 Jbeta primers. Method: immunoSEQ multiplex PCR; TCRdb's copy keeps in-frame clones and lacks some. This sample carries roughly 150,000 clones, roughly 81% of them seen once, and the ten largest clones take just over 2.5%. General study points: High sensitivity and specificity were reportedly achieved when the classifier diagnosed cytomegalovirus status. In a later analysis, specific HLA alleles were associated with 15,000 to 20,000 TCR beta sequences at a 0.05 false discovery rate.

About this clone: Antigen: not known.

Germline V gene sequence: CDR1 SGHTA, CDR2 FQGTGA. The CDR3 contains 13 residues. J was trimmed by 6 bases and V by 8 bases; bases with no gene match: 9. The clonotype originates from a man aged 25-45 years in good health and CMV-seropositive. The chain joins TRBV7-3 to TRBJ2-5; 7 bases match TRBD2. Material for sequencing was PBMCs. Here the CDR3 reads CASSRGGSQTQYF. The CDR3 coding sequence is TGTGCCAGCTCGAGAGGCGGGAGTCAGACCCAGTACTTC.